The source of this T cell receptor beta chain is a study of blood T cell repertoires in COVID-19. Study overall: COVID-19 samples collected from the United States, Italy and Spain covered acute and convalescent phases.

The CDR3 is made up of 16 amino acids. CDR1 and CDR2 (germline): LNHDA, SQIVND (reference sequence). With 1 base clipped from V and 9 bases from J, the junction kept 11 bases outside the gene matches. Profiling relied on immunoSEQ multiplex PCR, and the TCRdb table lists in-frame clones only, not all of them. The data hold 260,000 or so clones, with 84% observed a single time. The specimen sequenced was peripheral blood. The clonotype originates from a human donor in a cohort sampled during active COVID-19. This chain uses TRBV19 with TRBJ2-5, with 10 bases lining up with TRBD2. The CDR3 region has the DNA TGTGCCAGTAGTATAGTTAGCGGGAGGATGCAAGGGGCCCAGTACTTC. Translation: CASSIVSGRMQGAQYF. Together with reference TRBV19 and TRBJ2-5, the CDR3 gives the full variable domain: DGGITQSPKYLFRKEGQNVTLSCEQNLNHDAMYWYRQDPGQGLRLIYYSQIVNDFQKGDIAEGYSVSREKKESFPLTVTSAQKNPTAFYLCASSIVSGRMQGAQYFGPGTRLLVL.